The following is a T cell receptor (beta chain) sequence with its context. V was pared by 7 bases and J by 8 bases, with 20 bases between. This CDR3 has 15 residues. Germline V lookup: CDR1 LGHDT, CDR2 YNNKEL (reference sequence). This table comes from immunoSEQ multiplex PCR, and its TCRdb copy is limited to in-frame clones, with some not included. The sample yields over 250,000 clones, nearly 90% seen once. The data were taken from a study of blood T cell repertoires in COVID-19. The chain joins TRBV3-1 (or the pseudogene TRBV3-2) to TRBJ2-2; the D gene is possibly TRBD2 (5 bases). The sample consisted of peripheral blood. The clonotype was recovered from a woman in her 30s with acute or convalescent COVID-19. CDR3: CASTPLASNGGELFF. The CDR3 coding sequence is TGTGCCAGCACCCCTCTAGCCAGTAACGGGGGGGAGCTGTTTTTT.